This T cell receptor (beta chain) was sequenced for a study of response to subunit inactivated influenza vaccine. A note on this clonotype: Its antigen remains unidentified.

Study results and caveats: The study's authors posited that every seasonal influenza vaccination enlists few new T cells.

TCRdb used MiXCR to reprocess the RT-PCR reads, holding one entry per CDR3 protein. Counted here are about 480,000 distinct CDR3 sequences, roughly 27% occurring once; the ten biggest clones make up less than 2.5%. Sequencing used CD4+ T cells sorted from PBMCs, obtained roughly 5 days after vaccination. This clonotype was sampled from a middle-aged man who received an inactivated influenza vaccine.

CDR3 sequence reads: CAISESYLRLAPNTGELFF. CDR3 sequence (DNA): TGTGCCATCAGTGAGTCCTACCTACGACTAGCCCCGAACACCGGGGAGCTGTTTTTT. The chain has TRBV10-3 and TRBJ2-2; 7 nucleotides line up with TRBD2. The CDR3 length is 19 residues. Per the germline V gene, CDR1 is ENHRY and CDR2 is SYGVKD. V trimming: 0 bases; J trimming: 0 bases; junction bases outside the gene matches: 10.